These T cell receptor beta chains were read from a single sample in a study of blood T cell repertoires in COVID-19. Here immunoSEQ multiplex PCR was the method, and the copy in TCRdb shows in-frame clones only, minus some. Among approximately 25,000 clones listed, approximately 72% were seen once. Material for sequencing was peripheral blood. Receptors were obtained from a man between 50 and 59 years old with COVID-19, enrolled during active disease. CDR3s include the opening cysteine and the closing phenylalanine or tryptophan. D genes are given only for firm matches. The size of a clone is reported for some rows only, either as once, few or many, or as a class for expanded clones.

>TRBV18|.|.|14|TRBJ2-7
CASSPPAGGYEQYF
TGTGCCAGCTCACCACCCGCCGGGGGCTACGAGCAGTACTTC
>TRBV5-6|few|.|15|TRBJ1-3
CASSEGSGAGNTIYF
TGTGCCAGCAGCGAAGGATCCGGGGCTGGAAACACCATATATTTT
>TRBV4-2|.|.|14|TRBJ2-7
CASSQDFHSYEQYF
TGTGCCAGCAGCCAAGATTTCCATAGTTACGAGCAGTACTTC
>TRBV3-1/TRBV3-2|few|TRBD1|15|TRBJ2-7
CASSPPGQRHYEQYF
TGTGCCAGCAGCCCTCCGGGACAGAGGCACTACGAGCAGTACTTC
>TRBV10-3|once|TRBD2|14|TRBJ2-1
CAISGPSGSSEQFF
TGTGCCATCAGTGGGCCTAGCGGGAGTAGTGAGCAGTTCTTC
>TRBV4-1|few|.|17|TRBJ1-1
CASSHLGLSGMNTEAFF
TGCGCCAGCAGCCACCTTGGTCTATCGGGGATGAACACTGAAGCTTTCTTT
>TRBV12-5|.|.|13|TRBJ2-5
CASGRVPQETQYF
TGTGCTAGTGGGCGGGTGCCTCAAGAGACCCAGTACTTC
>TRBV7-7|.|.|13|TRBJ2-1
CASSADSDGEQFF
TGTGCTAGCAGCGCAGACTCAGACGGTGAGCAGTTCTTC
>TRBV30|few|.|12|TRBJ2-1
CAGSRSYNEQFF
TGTGCGGGCAGTCGCTCCTACAATGAGCAGTTCTTC
>TRBV9|medium-sized|TRBD2|18|TRBJ2-2
CASSVRAAGGPAEGELFF
TGTGCCAGCAGCGTAAGGGCGGCGGGAGGGCCAGCCGAAGGGGAGCTGTTTTTT
>TRBV6-5|.|.|13|TRBJ1-6
CASIRDSNSPLHF
TGTGCCAGCATTCGAGACAGTAATTCACCCCTCCACTTT
>TRBV4-2|.|.|15|TRBJ1-3
CASSLGHSSGNTIYF
TGTGCCAGCAGCCTGGGACACAGCTCTGGAAACACCATATATTTT
>TRBV14|.|.|12|TRBJ2-1
CASSQNVEEQFF
TGTGCCAGCAGCCAAAATGTAGAGGAGCAGTTCTTC
>TRBV12-3/TRBV12-4|.|TRBD1|13|TRBJ2-2
CASSDRGTGELFF
TGTGCCAGCAGTGACAGGGGGACCGGGGAGCTGTTTTTT
>TRBV5-1|.|.|13|TRBJ1-6
CASSIEGNSPLHF
TGCGCCAGCAGCATCGAGGGTAATTCACCCCTCCACTTT
>TRBV19|few|TRBD1|14|TRBJ1-3
CASSMRQGTNTIYF
TGTGCCAGTAGTATGCGACAGGGTACAAACACCATATATTTT
>TRBV15|.|TRBD2|16|TRBJ2-3
CATSSGKRGGSDTQYF
TGTGCCACCAGCAGTGGAAAGCGGGGGGGCTCGGATACGCAGTATTTT
>TRBV9|few|.|12|TRBJ2-3
CASSDNTDTQYF
TGTGCCAGCAGCGACAACACAGATACGCAGTATTTT
>TRBV6-5|few|TRBD1|13|TRBJ1-1
CASSSGQGTEAFF
TGTGCCAGCAGTTCGGGACAGGGAACTGAAGCTTTCTTT
>TRBV19|.|.|19|TRBJ2-1
CASSMGFRGRNRYTNEQFF
TGTGCCAGTAGTATGGGGTTCAGGGGTCGTAACAGGTATACCAATGAGCAGTTCTTC
>TRBV5-1|.|TRBD2|18|TRBJ2-5
CASSLVSSGGAVQETQYF
TGCGCCAGCAGCTTGGTTTCTAGCGGGGGGGCCGTACAAGAGACCCAGTACTTC
>TRBV29-1|few|.|13|TRBJ1-1
CSAGQGLRTEAFF
TGCAGCGCAGGTCAGGGTCTCCGGACTGAAGCTTTCTTT
>TRBV6-5|.|.|14|TRBJ2-1
CASSYKGGHNEQFF
TGTGCCAGCAGTTACAAGGGGGGGCACAATGAGCAGTTCTTC